Listed here are 25 T cell receptor beta chains from one sample, sequenced in a study of blood T cell repertoires in COVID-19. Produced via immunoSEQ multiplex PCR; TCRdb's table is partial and in-frame only. The repertoire holds tens of thousands of clones, with around 90% as singletons. Material for sequencing was peripheral blood. All receptors come from a woman older than 75 with active COVID-19.

J is TRBJ2-7 and V is TRBV7-9; 9 bases match TRBD1. Germline CDR1 is SEHNR and CDR2 is FQNEAQ (reference sequence). The ends lost 1 base at V and 6 bases at J; junction bases unmatched: 7. This CDR3 is built from 15 residues. Here the CDR3 DNA reads TGTGCCAGCAGCTTAGGGGGACAGGGCAACCGCGAGCAGTACTTC. This gives the protein CASSLGGQGNREQYF.

The sample holds a few counts of this clone. The chain combines TRBV18 with TRBJ2-3, with D tentatively TRBD2 (6 bases). The germline CDR1 and CDR2 sequences are KGHSH and LQKENI. V was cut by 1 base and J by 1 base, with 9 bases left in between. The CDR3 is made up of 15 amino acids. For the CDR3, the DNA is TGTGCCAGCTCACCACAGGCGGGGCGCACAGATACGCAGTATTTT. Encoded protein: CASSPQAGRTDTQYF.

The chain has TRBV6-1 and TRBJ1-2; 8 bases fit TRBD1. CDR3 length: 15 residues. J lost 4 bases, V lost 2 bases, and 6 bases had no gene match. Germline assignment: CDR1 MNHNS and CDR2 SASEGT. The CDR3 loop is CASSEPGQARYGYTF. The CDR3 DNA reads as TGTGCCAGCAGTGAACCGGGACAGGCGCGCTATGGCTACACCTTC.

In its sample, this clone was seen once. V gene TRBV7-6 combines with J gene TRBJ2-5; TRBD2 matches 14 bases. The germline V gene encodes CDR1 SGHVS and CDR2 FNYEAQ. J was trimmed by 4 bases and V by 2 bases; bases with no gene match: 3. The CDR3 runs to 16 residues. Written as DNA, the CDR3 is TGTGCCAGCAGCTTAATGACTAGCGGGAGGGTAGAGACCCAGTACTTC. Protein: CASSLMTSGRVETQYF.

This clone was detected only a few times. The genes are TRBV6-2 or TRBV6-3 and TRBJ1-5, with no clear D. This CDR3 spans 15 amino acids. Per the germline V gene, CDR1 is MNHEY and CDR2 is SVGEGT. Between the trimmed V and J ends, which lost 2 bases and 0 bases, there was a span of 8 bases. This CDR3 reads CASSYTHNSNQPQHF. The DNA for the CDR3 is TGTGCCAGCAGTTACACACACAATAGCAATCAGCCCCAGCATTTT.

The chain recombines TRBV6-2 or TRBV6-3 with TRBJ2-3, with 9 bases lining up with TRBD2. CDR3 size: 15 residues. Germline CDR1 reads MNHEY; CDR2 reads SVGEGT. Trimming cost V 6 bases and J 3 bases; bases outside gene matches: 7. CDR3: CASSPLSGRTDTQYF. CDR3 nucleotides: TGTGCCAGCAGCCCCCTGAGCGGGAGGACAGATACGCAGTATTTT.

CDR3 region: CAISEGRAGWNIQYF. The DNA for the CDR3 is TGTGCCATCAGTGAAGGCAGGGCAGGGTGGAACATTCAGTACTTC. J is TRBJ2-4 and V is TRBV10-3; possibly TRBD1 for D (5 bases). The germline V and J ends were trimmed by 3 bases and 7 bases, with 16 bases remaining between them. This CDR3 has 15 amino acids. Germline CDR1 is ENHRY and CDR2 is SYGVKD.

This clone has a single count. V and J are TRBV7-2 and TRBJ2-5, with 9 bases lining up with TRBD2. V dropped 4 bases and J dropped 5; count of bases not matched to a gene: 8. The CDR3 length is 15 residues. Per germline, CDR1 SGHTA and CDR2 FQGNSA. The DNA of the CDR3 is TGTGCCAGCAGCTCCCCTAGCGGGGTGGGGGAGACCCAGTACTTC. Translation gives CASSSPSGVGETQYF.

The chain has TRBV6-4 and TRBJ1-5; D is unresolved. CDR3 size: 14 residues. Trimming took 3 bases from V and 6 from J, leaving 12 bases between them. CDR1 is MRHNA, CDR2 SNTAGT, per germline. Here the CDR3 reads CASSESSGFQPQHF. DNA of the CDR3: TGTGCCAGCAGTGAAAGTTCGGGGTTTCAGCCCCAGCATTTT.

The genes are TRBV19 and TRBJ1-5, with D possibly being TRBD1 (5 bases). The CDR3 has 17 amino acids. The germline V gene encodes CDR1 LNHDA and CDR2 SQIVND (reference sequence). V shed 1 base and J shed 0 bases, with 13 bases lying between them. CDR3 amino acids: CASSIVWGEGSNQPQHF. DNA for the CDR3: TGTGCCAGTAGTATAGTCTGGGGGGAAGGTAGCAATCAGCCCCAGCATTTT.

The CDR3 bases are TGCGCCAGCAGCTCGAGGGTGACAGGGGGTACCACTGAAGCTTTCTTT. Translated: CASSSRVTGGTTEAFF. The chain recombines TRBV5-1 with TRBJ1-1; TRBD1 matches 9 bases. Germline V CDR1 and CDR2: SGHRS, YFSETQ. The CDR3 consists of 16 residues. V lost 3 bases to trimming and J lost 4 bases; unmatched junction nucleotides: 10.

V usage is TRBV7-2 and J usage is TRBJ2-3, with unresolved D. With 3 bases removed from V and 6 bases from J, the gap between germline ends came to 7 bases. The CDR3 covers 12 residues. Germline lookup yields CDR1 SGHTA and CDR2 FQGNSA. The DNA for the CDR3 is TGTGCCAGCAGCTTTGCTGCGGATACGCAGTATTTT. Translation: CASSFAADTQYF.

The CDR3 loop is CASSKLPFGSYEQYF. The CDR3 coding sequence is TGTGCCAGCAGCAAGCTCCCGTTTGGCTCCTACGAGCAGTACTTC. The chain is built from TRBV7-2 and TRBJ2-7; D unresolved. V was cut by 5 bases and J by 0 bases, with 14 bases left in between. CDR1 is SGHTA, CDR2 FQGNSA, per germline. The CDR3 is 15 residues long.

This sequence joins TRBV19 and TRBJ1-3, with 9 nucleotides matching TRBD1. V lost 11 bases and J lost 2; bases outside the gene matches: 19. Germline CDR1 LNHDA, CDR2 SQIVND (reference sequence). The CDR3 spans 18 residues. This CDR3 is CAQFGTGPSGNAGNTIYF. CDR3 coding DNA: TGTGCCCAATTCGGGACAGGGCCCTCTGGGAATGCTGGAAACACCATATATTTT.

The chain links TRBV7-2 to TRBJ1-5; 7 bases are a match to TRBD1. CDR3 length: 17 residues. V dropped 4 bases and J dropped 3; count of bases not matched to a gene: 12. Per germline, CDR1 SGHTA and CDR2 FQGNSA. The CDR3 sequence: CASSSLAGDSFNQPQHF. The CDR3 DNA is TGTGCCAGCAGCTCCCTAGCGGGGGACAGCTTCAATCAGCCCCAGCATTTT.

The V gene is TRBV9, the J gene TRBJ2-3; TRBD1 aligns across 7 bases. Germline CDR1 is SGDLS and CDR2 is YYNGEE. The V segment lost 0 bases and the J segment 2 bases; nucleotides outside the gene matches: 6. The CDR3 has 16 amino acids. DNA of the CDR3: TGTGCCAGCAGCGTAGGAGGGGGACAGTCCACAGATACGCAGTATTTT. Translated, it gives CASSVGGGQSTDTQYF.

This sequence joins TRBV6-1 and TRBJ1-2; TRBD1 is a possible D gene (6 bases). The CDR3 has 15 residues. Germline-derived CDR1 and CDR2 are MNHNS and SASEGT. V lost 1 base and J 4 bases, leaving 13 bases between the germline ends. For the CDR3, the DNA is TGTGCCAGCAGTGAAGAAGGGAGGGGGTTCTATGGCTACACCTTC. It codes for CASSEEGRGFYGYTF.

This clone was seen once. CDR3 loop: CAISEGGDQPQHF. As DNA, the CDR3 is TGTGCCATCAGTGAGGGGGGGGATCAGCCCCAGCATTTT. The rearrangement joins TRBV10-3 to TRBJ1-5; tentatively, D is TRBD1 (5 bases). Germline CDR1 ENHRY, CDR2 SYGVKD. The CDR3 covers 13 residues. Deletions cut 2 bases from V and 5 bases from J, with 7 bases between.

The rearrangement uses TRBV7-9 and TRBJ2-3; possible D gene TRBD2, 5 bases. Germline V gene data show CDR1 as SEHNR and CDR2 as FQNEAQ (reference sequence). Trimming shortened V by 5 bases and J by 3 bases, and 18 bases separated the two germline ends. The CDR3 consists of 16 residues. The CDR3 DNA follows: TGTGCCAGCAGCCTTACTAGGAATCTCCAAACAGATACGCAGTATTTT. Its protein product is CASSLTRNLQTDTQYF.

The V and J genes are TRBV28 and TRBJ2-1, with D possibly being TRBD2 (5 bases). Trimming pared 2 bases from V and 12 bases from J, leaving 14 bases between. The CDR3 spans 13 residues. The V gene's germline CDR1 is MDHEN and CDR2 SYDVKM. CDR3 loop: CASSLNNFAGQFF. For the CDR3, the DNA is TGTGCCAGCAGTTTAAATAACTTTGCGGGGCAGTTCTTC.

This chain links TRBV7-3 with TRBJ2-5; 7 bases are shared with TRBD2. CDR1 is SGHTA and CDR2 is FQGTGA in the germline V gene. The V segment lost 5 bases and the J segment 3 bases; nucleotides outside the gene matches: 3. CDR3 length: 13 amino acids. The chain's CDR3 is CASSRGGEETQYF. For the CDR3, the DNA is TGTGCCAGCAGCCGTGGGGGGGAAGAGACCCAGTACTTC. The full variable domain, with the rest looked up from reference TRBV7-3 and TRBJ2-5, is GAGVSQTPSNKVTEKGKYVELRCDPISGHTALYWYRQSLGQGPEFLIYFQGTGAADDSGLPNDRFFAVRPEGSVSTLKIQRTERGDSAVYLCASSRGGEETQYFGPGTRLLVL.

The chain has TRBV5-1 and TRBJ1-1; D is ambiguous. Germline V gives CDR1 SGHRS, CDR2 YFSETQ. CDR3 length equals 13 residues. Trimming left V 4 bases short and J 1 base short, with 8 bases between. The CDR3 DNA is TGCGCCAGCAGCAGAGGGAAGAACACTGAAGCTTTCTTT. Amino acids: CASSRGKNTEAFF.

This rearrangement joins TRBV7-2 to TRBJ2-3; perhaps TRBD2 as D (5 bases). The CDR3 contains 15 residues. Trimming cost V 2 bases and J 4 bases, with 13 bases left between them. Germline lookup yields CDR1 SGHTA and CDR2 FQGNSA. CDR3 protein: CASSLIARAADTQYF. As DNA, the CDR3 is TGTGCCAGCAGCTTAATAGCGCGGGCCGCAGATACGCAGTATTTT.

The chain recombines TRBV27 with TRBJ2-2, with D perhaps matching TRBD1 (6 bases). The CDR3 is 19 residues long. Trimming stripped 5 bases from V and 0 bases from J, with 22 bases between. Germline CDR1 is MNHEY and CDR2 is SMNVEV (reference sequence). CDR3 DNA: TGTGCCAGCAGTCCAATGCCAGGGGCCGGAAGGGCGAACACCGGGGAGCTGTTTTTT. Its protein is CASSPMPGAGRANTGELFF.

The chain employs TRBV2 and TRBJ1-5, with TRBD1 matching 7 bases. J lost 1 base, V lost 3 bases, and 0 bases had no gene match. The CDR3 has 14 residues. Germline V gives CDR1 SNHLY, CDR2 FYNNEI. CDR3: CASSEGQSNQPQHF. DNA of the CDR3: TGTGCCAGCAGTGAGGGACAGAGCAATCAGCCCCAGCATTTT.